The 21 T cell receptor beta chains below all came from one sample that was sequenced in a study of blood T cell repertoires in COVID-19. Using immunoSEQ multiplex PCR, the repertoire was profiled, and TCRdb retains in-frame clones only, with some absent. The sample contains approximately 440,000 clones, about nine tenths of which appear only once. The sample was PBMCs or T cells enriched from blood (not recorded which). All receptors derive from a woman under 30 who had recovered from COVID-19.

V gene TRBV27 combines with J gene TRBJ2-3; TRBD2 aligns across 8 bases. Losses at the gene ends were 5 bases for V and 8 bases for J; bases not matched to a gene: 12. The germline V gene has CDR1 MNHEY and CDR2 SMNVEV (reference sequence). The CDR3 runs to 15 residues. CDR3 amino acids: CASSLGTRGIGTQYF. DNA for the CDR3: TGTGCCAGCAGTCTTGGGACTAGAGGCATCGGTACGCAGTATTTT.

This clone was seen a single time. The V gene is TRBV7-3, the J gene TRBJ1-1; TRBD1 is a possible D gene (5 bases). There are 13 residues in the CDR3. Trimming removed 8 bases from V and 5 bases from J, with 15 bases in between. Per the germline V gene, CDR1 is SGHTA and CDR2 is FQGTGA. CDR3 residues: CASRLGRGTEAFF. CDR3 nucleotide sequence: TGTGCCAGCCGCCTCGGACGGGGGACTGAAGCTTTCTTT.

The chain combines TRBV28 with TRBJ1-2; weak D call: TRBD1 (6 bases). CDR1 and CDR2 (germline): MDHEN, SYDVKM. V shed 4 bases and J shed 4 bases, with 10 bases lying between them. The CDR3 contains 13 residues. DNA of the CDR3: TGTGCCAGCAGTTACACAGGGACCTATGGCTACACCTTC. It codes for CASSYTGTYGYTF.

The chain carries TRBV5-4 and TRBJ2-2, with D hard to call. The CDR3 is 15 residues long. V dropped 3 bases and J dropped 2 bases, with 11 bases sitting between them. The germline gives CDR1 SGHNT, CDR2 YYREEE (reference sequence). Here the CDR3 DNA reads TGTGCCAGCAGCTCCCGGGTTAGCAACACCGGGGAGCTGTTTTTT. Protein: CASSSRVSNTGELFF.

The genes are TRBV4-1 and TRBJ1-5; D uncertain. The germline V gene encodes CDR1 MGHRA and CDR2 YSYEKL. V lost 4 bases to trimming and J lost 0 bases, with 7 bases between them. The CDR3 covers 14 residues. CDR3 DNA sequence: TGCGCCAGCAGCCCGGAGTATAGCAATCAGCCCCAGCATTTT. It encodes CASSPEYSNQPQHF.

The J gene is TRBJ1-2, the V gene TRBV30; D unresolved. The CDR3 length is 12 residues. Germline V gene data show CDR1 as GTSNPN and CDR2 as SVGIG (reference sequence). Between the trimmed V and J ends, which lost 1 base and 0 bases, there was a span of 3 bases. CDR3 in amino acids: CAWSAANYGYTF. The CDR3 DNA reads as TGTGCCTGGAGTGCCGCTAACTATGGCTACACCTTC.

This chain uses TRBV6-5 with TRBJ1-1; D gene ambiguous. CDR3 size: 15 residues. V was cut by 2 bases and J by 4 bases, with 14 bases left in between. From germline, CDR1 is MNHEY and CDR2 SVGAGI. CDR3 sequence reads: CASSYNRGGITEAFF. In nucleotides, the CDR3 is TGTGCCAGCAGTTACAACCGGGGAGGGATCACTGAAGCTTTCTTT.

This clone occurred once. This chain connects TRBV3-1 (or the pseudogene TRBV3-2) to TRBJ1-4, with 8 positions matching TRBD1. This CDR3 region has 14 residues. CDR1 LGHDT and CDR2 YNNKEL come from the germline V gene (reference sequence). V lost 5 bases, J lost 8 bases, and 7 bases stayed unmatched. The CDR3 DNA is TGTGCCAGCAGCGTGACAGGGGTAGAGGAAAAACTGTTTTTT. Translated: CASSVTGVEEKLFF.

The rearrangement joins TRBV9 to TRBJ1-1; D is possibly TRBD1 (5 bases). Trimming took off 4 bases at V and 5 bases at J, with 15 bases between the two ends. The CDR3 consists of 14 residues. Germline CDR1 and CDR2: SGDLS and YYNGEE. The CDR3 spells CASSNPGGTTEAFF. Written as DNA, the CDR3 is TGTGCCAGCAGCAACCCCGGGGGAACAACTGAAGCTTTCTTT.

This clone has just one count. The identical CDR3 is also encoded by other nucleotide sequences in the sample. This chain uses TRBV7-2 with TRBJ1-1, with D possibly TRBD1 on 5 matching bases. Germline V gives CDR1 SGHTA, CDR2 FQGNSA. V lost 2 bases, J lost 3 bases, and 10 bases lay in between. The CDR3 covers 14 residues. The CDR3: CASSLQGGDTEAFF. As DNA, the CDR3 is TGTGCCAGCAGCTTACAGGGTGGCGACACTGAAGCTTTCTTT.

A note on this clone: A junction end diverges from the germline sequence, so it may reflect a read error. The J gene is TRBJ1-5, the V gene TRBV13; D perhaps matches TRBD1 (5 bases). Germline loops: CDR1 PRHDT, CDR2 FYEKMQ (reference sequence). This CDR3 is 15 amino acids long. CDR3 region: CVSSIGPQRGEPQHF. CDR3 bases: TGTGTCAGCAGCATAGGGCCACAGCGGGGGGAGCCCCAGCATTTT. Full variable domain (outside the CDR3, taken from reference TRBV13 and TRBJ1-5): AAGVIQSPRHLIKEKRETATLKCYPIPRHDTVYWYQQGPGQDPQFLISFYEKMQSDKGSIPDRFSAQQFSDYHSELNMSSLELGDSALYFCVSSIGPQRGEPQHFGDGTRLSIL.

The V and J genes are TRBV19 and TRBJ1-5; the match to TRBD1 covers 10 bases. Trimming at V came to 7 bases and at J to 2 bases, leaving 8 bases not matched to a gene. The CDR3 runs to 16 residues. Germline V gene sequence: CDR1 LNHDA, CDR2 SQIVND (reference sequence). Here the CDR3 DNA reads TGTGCCAGTAAAGTAGGACAGGGGGTGGGCAATCAGCCCCAGCATTTT. Amino acid sequence: CASKVGQGVGNQPQHF.

This clone was seen a single time. The chain uses TRBV20-1 and TRBJ2-5; 7 positions match TRBD2. The CDR3 runs 13 residues. In germline, CDR1 is DFQATT, CDR2 SNEGSKA (reference sequence). Trimming at V came to 3 bases and at J to 4 bases, leaving 5 bases not matched to a gene. CDR3 DNA sequence: TGCAGTGCTAGTCCGCCGGGGGGAGAGACCCAGTACTTC. It codes for CSASPPGGETQYF.

The chain carries TRBV20-1 and TRBJ2-5, with D possibly matching TRBD1 (6 bases). V was cut by 3 bases and J by 2 bases, with 19 bases left in between. The CDR3 spans 16 residues. Germline V gives CDR1 DFQATT, CDR2 SNEGSKA (reference sequence). The chain's CDR3 is CSASGGSGGGQETQYF. CDR3 sequence (DNA): TGCAGTGCTAGTGGCGGTTCTGGGGGCGGGCAAGAGACCCAGTACTTC.

The chain combines TRBV6-1 with TRBJ2-2; D possibly corresponds to TRBD2 (5 bases). Trimming pared 0 bases from V and 6 bases from J, leaving 8 bases between. CDR3 length: 14 residues. Germline V CDR1 and CDR2: MNHNS, SASEGT. The CDR3, as DNA: TGTGCCAGCAGTGAAGCTGGGGAGCCCGGGGAGCTGTTTTTT. The encoded protein is CASSEAGEPGELFF.

This chain connects TRBV27 to TRBJ2-5; 11 positions agree with TRBD2. The J segment lost 5 bases and the V segment lost 4 bases, leaving 3 bases of the junction unmatched. There are 14 residues in the CDR3. The germline V gene encodes CDR1 MNHEY and CDR2 SMNVEV (reference sequence). Here the CDR3 DNA reads TGTGCCAGCAGTTCACGGACTAGCGGGGAGACCCAGTACTTC. Translation gives CASSSRTSGETQYF.

The chain uses TRBV10-1 and TRBJ2-7, with D hard to call. This CDR3 is built from 15 residues. Looked up from germline, CDR1 is WNHNN and CDR2 is SYGVQD (reference sequence). V was pared by 3 bases and J by 1 base, with 13 bases between. CDR3 nucleotide sequence: TGCGCCAGCAGTGATATATCAACTAATTCCTACGAGCAGTACTTC. Translating it yields CASSDISTNSYEQYF.

The chain combines TRBV4-2 with TRBJ2-2; TRBD2 might be the D (6 bases). Trimming took 8 bases from V and 0 from J, leaving 19 bases between them. The CDR3 contains 17 residues. Germline CDR1 and CDR2: LGHNA and YNFKEQ. The chain's CDR3 is CASLPGRDASNTGELFF. Here the CDR3 DNA reads TGTGCCAGCCTGCCGGGGCGGGACGCCTCGAACACCGGGGAGCTGTTTTTT.

This clone appeared once. The chain is built from TRBV19 and TRBJ1-4, with 10 bases fitting TRBD1. CDR1 LNHDA and CDR2 SQIVND come from the germline V gene (reference sequence). The ends lost 4 bases at V and 3 bases at J; junction bases unmatched: 5. The CDR3 runs 16 residues. The CDR3 reads CASSRDRGRANEKLFF. The CDR3 region has the DNA TGTGCCAGTAGTAGGGACAGGGGAAGAGCTAATGAAAAACTGTTTTTT.

The chain recombines TRBV2 with TRBJ2-5; D is unresolved. The CDR3 covers 14 residues. Deletions cut 4 bases from V and 5 bases from J, with 14 bases between. Germline loops: CDR1 SNHLY, CDR2 FYNNEI. CDR3: CASSGDNTEETQYF. CDR3 bases: TGTGCCAGCAGTGGTGATAACACGGAGGAGACCCAGTACTTC.

V and J are TRBV5-4 and TRBJ2-7, with 8 nucleotides matching TRBD1. The CDR3 spans 13 residues. Per the germline V gene, CDR1 is SGHNT and CDR2 is YYREEE (reference sequence). Trimming at V came to 4 bases and at J to 6 bases, leaving 6 bases not matched to a gene. In DNA form, the CDR3 reads TGTGCCAGCAGCGTAGACAGGGGCGGCGAGCAGTACTTC. This encodes CASSVDRGGEQYF.